The sequence of this T cell receptor beta chain was determined in a study of OX40 agonist ivuxolimab in advanced cancers. TCRdb's table, derived via immunoSEQ multiplex PCR, lists solely in-frame clones and lacks some. In the table there are about 15,000 clones, over 65% of which are singletons. General study findings and limits: CD4+ and CD8+ blood T cells expanded clonally by week 6 at 0.1 to 3.0 mg/kg. Fewer expanded clones were found on average in CD4+ than in CD8+ T cells.

Regarding this clone: No antigen is known for it.

The clonotype comes from an adult with an advanced solid tumor such as melanoma, head and neck, liver or kidney cancer. Sequences were derived from CD4+ or CD8+ T cells sorted from blood, sampled in a trial of the OX40 agonist ivuxolimab.

The DNA for the CDR3 is TGTGCCAGCAGTTTTTTTAATGAGCAGTTCTTC. This codes for CASSFFNEQFF. The rearrangement joins TRBV27 to TRBJ2-1, with D uncertain. CDR1 and CDR2 from the germline V gene are MNHEY and SMNVEV (reference sequence). Trimming shortened V by 3 bases and J by 7 bases, and 4 bases separated the two germline ends. The CDR3 consists of 11 residues.